Following are 2 T cell receptor beta chains from one sample sequenced in a study of early T cells in non-severe SARS-CoV-2 infection. TCRdb passed the 5' RACE reads through MiXCR, listing each CDR3 protein once. The repertoire holds around 55,000 distinct CDR3 sequences, with around 7% as singletons. The starting material was whole blood, obtained at baseline. The source is an adult who was a healthcare worker with PCR-confirmed SARS-CoV-2 infection or an uninfected control (not recorded which).

This clonotype showed up just a few times. V is TRBV6-5 and J is TRBJ1-3; possible D gene TRBD1, 6 bases. The CDR3 consists of 15 residues. With 2 bases removed from V and 0 bases from J, the gap between germline ends came to 8 bases. Germline V gives CDR1 MNHEY, CDR2 SVGAGI. CDR3 nucleotides: TGTGCCAGCAGTTACACGGACAGCTCTGGAAACACCATATATTTT. It codes for CASSYTDSSGNTIYF.

This clonotype was found many times. This chain joins TRBV4-3 and TRBJ2-7, with 16 bases aligning to TRBD2. The germline CDR1 and CDR2 sequences are LGHNA and YSLEER. The CDR3 runs to 19 residues. With V trimmed by 4 bases and J by 4 bases, 13 bases remained unmatched. DNA of the CDR3: TGCGCCAGCAGCCTCTTGCACCCCGGGACTAGCGGGGGGGCGTACGAGCAGTACTTC. The encoded protein is CASSLLHPGTSGGAYEQYF.